Below, one TCR beta chain is given with its context. The data are from a study of blood T cell repertoires in COVID-19. Assignments of participants to cohorts depended upon their own reported clinical history. Two negative PCRs, clearance, or symptom resolution had been documented for recovered Cohort 3 donors. Authors' analysis steps: Using reference gene primer amplification, nucleated cell counts were estimated. Using immunoSEQ multiplex PCR, the repertoire was profiled, and TCRdb retains in-frame clones only, with some absent. That table furnishes V, J and clone size, whereas the DNA furnished D and trimming. The sample holds about 220,000 clones, about 88% seen once. From germline, CDR1 is SGHTA and CDR2 FQGTGA. This CDR3 has 14 residues. V was pared by 5 bases and J by 1 base, with 11 bases between.

This TCR was recovered from a woman aged 25 to 39 who had recovered from COVID-19. This chain connects TRBV7-3 to TRBJ1-1; D uncertain. The sample was PBMCs or T cells enriched from blood (not recorded which). The CDR3 region is CASSRGRENTEAFF. In DNA, the CDR3 is TGTGCCAGCAGCCGCGGACGGGAGAACACTGAAGCTTTCTTT.